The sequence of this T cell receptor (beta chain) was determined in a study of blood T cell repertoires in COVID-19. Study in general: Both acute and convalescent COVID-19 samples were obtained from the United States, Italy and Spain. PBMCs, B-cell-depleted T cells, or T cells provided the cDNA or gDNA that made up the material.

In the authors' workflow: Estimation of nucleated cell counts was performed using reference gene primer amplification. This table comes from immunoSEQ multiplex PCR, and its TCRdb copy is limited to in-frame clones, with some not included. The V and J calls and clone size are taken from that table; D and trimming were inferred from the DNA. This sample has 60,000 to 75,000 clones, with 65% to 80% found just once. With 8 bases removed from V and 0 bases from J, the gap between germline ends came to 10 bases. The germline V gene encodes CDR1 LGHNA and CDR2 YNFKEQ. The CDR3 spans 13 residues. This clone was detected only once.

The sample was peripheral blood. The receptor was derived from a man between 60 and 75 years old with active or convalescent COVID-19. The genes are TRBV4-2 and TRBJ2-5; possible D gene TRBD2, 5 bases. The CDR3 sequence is CASRPADQETQYF. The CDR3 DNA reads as TGTGCCAGCCGCCCAGCGGACCAAGAGACCCAGTACTTC.